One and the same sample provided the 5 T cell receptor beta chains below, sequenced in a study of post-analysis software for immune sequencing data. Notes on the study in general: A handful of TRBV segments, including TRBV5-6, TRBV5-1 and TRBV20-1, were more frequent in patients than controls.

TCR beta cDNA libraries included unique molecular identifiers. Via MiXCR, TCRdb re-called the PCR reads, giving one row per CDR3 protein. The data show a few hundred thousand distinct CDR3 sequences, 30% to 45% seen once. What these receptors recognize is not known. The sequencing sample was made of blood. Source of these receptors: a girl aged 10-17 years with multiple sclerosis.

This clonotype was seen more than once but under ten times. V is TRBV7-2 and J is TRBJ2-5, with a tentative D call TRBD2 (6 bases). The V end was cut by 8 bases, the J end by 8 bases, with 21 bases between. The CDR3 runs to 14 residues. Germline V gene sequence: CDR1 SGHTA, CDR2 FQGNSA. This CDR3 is CASEATIGAGTQYF. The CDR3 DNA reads TGTGCCAGCGAGGCAACTATAGGGGCGGGAACCCAGTACTTC.

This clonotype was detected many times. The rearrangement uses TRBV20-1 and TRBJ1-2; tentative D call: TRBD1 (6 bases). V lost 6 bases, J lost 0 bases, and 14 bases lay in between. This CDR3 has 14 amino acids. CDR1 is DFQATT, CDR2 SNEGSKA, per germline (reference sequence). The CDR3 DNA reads TGCAGTGCCCCCTGGGGGGCTACTAACTATGGCTACACCTTC. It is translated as CSAPWGATNYGYTF.

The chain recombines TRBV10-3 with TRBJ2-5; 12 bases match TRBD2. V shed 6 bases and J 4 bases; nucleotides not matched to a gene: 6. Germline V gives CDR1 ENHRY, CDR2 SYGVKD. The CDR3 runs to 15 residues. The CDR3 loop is CAISPSGGAAETQYF. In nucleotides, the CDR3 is TGTGCCATCAGCCCTAGCGGGGGGGCCGCAGAGACCCAGTACTTC.

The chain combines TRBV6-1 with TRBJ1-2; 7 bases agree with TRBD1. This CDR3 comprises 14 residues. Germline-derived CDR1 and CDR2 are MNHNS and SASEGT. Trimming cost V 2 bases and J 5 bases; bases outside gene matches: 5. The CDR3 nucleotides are TGTGCCAGCAGTGAAATGGGGACAGTATATGGCTACACCTTC. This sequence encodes CASSEMGTVYGYTF.

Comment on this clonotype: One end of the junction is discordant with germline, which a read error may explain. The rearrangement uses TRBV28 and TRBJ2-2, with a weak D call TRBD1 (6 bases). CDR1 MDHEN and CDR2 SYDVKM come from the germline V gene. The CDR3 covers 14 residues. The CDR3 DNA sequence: TGTGCCAGCAGCTGGGGGCCGAACACCGGGGAGCGGTTTTTT. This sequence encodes CASSWGPNTGERFF. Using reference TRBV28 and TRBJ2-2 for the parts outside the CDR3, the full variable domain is DVKVTQSSRYLVKRTGEKVFLECVQDMDHENMFWYRQDPGLGLRLIYFSYDVKMKEKGDIPEGYSVSREKKERFSLILESASTNQTSMYLCASSWGPNTGERFFGEGSRLTVL.